Listed here are 32 T cell receptor beta chains from one sample, sequenced in a study of T cell responses to AZD1222 COVID-19 vaccine (dated by TCRdb to about 2021). Receptor libraries were prepared by the immunoSEQ multiplex PCR assay. TCRdb's version of the immuneACCESS table is confined to in-frame rearrangements and falls short of the full clone set. An unresolved V gene accounts for under half of the shortfall where checked; the remainder is of unknown origin. Counted in this sample were about 100,000 clones; around 83% of them appeared once. Of the sample, under 1.5% is held by the ten largest clones. The time point tag for this specimen amounts to: baseline before first vaccination. This specimen was peripheral blood, taken on day 0 of AZD1222 vaccination. The receptors were sampled from an adult in good health.

This chain uses TRBV28 with TRBJ1-2, with D uncertain. Trimming stripped 5 bases from V and 4 bases from J, with 14 bases between. This CDR3 has 14 amino acids. Germline-derived CDR1 and CDR2 are MDHEN and SYDVKM. The CDR3 DNA reads TGTGCCAGCAGTATTCGGCAGGAGCGCTATGGCTACACCTTC. Translated: CASSIRQERYGYTF.

The chain couples TRBV7-9 to TRBJ2-7; tentatively, D is TRBD1 (5 bases). V was shortened by 5 bases and J by 1 base, with 15 bases between the two germline ends. The germline V gene encodes CDR1 SEHNR and CDR2 FQNEAQ (reference sequence). CDR3 length: 15 residues. This chain's CDR3 is CASSPLQGISYEQYF. The CDR3 DNA is TGTGCCAGCAGCCCACTTCAGGGAATTTCCTACGAGCAGTACTTC. The full variable domain, with the rest looked up from reference TRBV7-9 and TRBJ2-7, is DTGVSQNPRHKITKRGQNVTFRCDPISEHNRLYWYRQTLGQGPEFLTYFQNEAQLEKSRLLSDRFSAERPKGSFSTLEIQRTEQGDSAMYLCASSPLQGISYEQYFGPGTRLTVT.

This clone came up a few times. The rearrangement links TRBV27 to TRBJ2-2, with 8 bases that match TRBD2. J was trimmed by 6 bases and V by 2 bases; bases with no gene match: 11. The CDR3 extends over 17 amino acids. Looked up from germline, CDR1 is MNHEY and CDR2 is SMNVEV (reference sequence). The CDR3 loop is CASSLTILREGPGELFF. The CDR3 DNA is TGTGCCAGCAGTTTAACTATCCTACGGGAGGGTCCCGGGGAGCTGTTTTTT.

This chain joins TRBV5-4 and TRBJ2-2; TRBD1 is a possible D gene (7 bases). Germline lookup yields CDR1 SGHNT and CDR2 YYREEE (reference sequence). This CDR3 has 16 amino acids. Deletions cut 4 bases from V and 6 bases from J, with 19 bases between. Here the CDR3 DNA reads TGTGCCAGCAGCGCGGGACAGAACCCTCACGCCGGGGAGCTGTTTTTT. It encodes CASSAGQNPHAGELFF.

The chain's CDR3 is CASSLRPLYTEAFF. CDR3 coding DNA: TGCGCCAGCAGCTTGAGGCCGTTGTACACTGAAGCTTTCTTT. The chain has TRBV5-1 and TRBJ1-1; no firm D call. This CDR3 has 14 residues. Germline CDR1 reads SGHRS; CDR2 reads YFSETQ. Trimming stripped 1 base from V and 3 bases from J, with 10 bases between.

The chain is built from TRBV5-4 and TRBJ1-5; D uncertain. The CDR3 loop spans 13 amino acids. The V and J ends lost 3 bases and 5 bases respectively, with 9 bases between them. Germline V gene lookup returns CDR1 SGHNT and CDR2 YYREEE (reference sequence). The CDR3 nucleotides read TGTGCCAGCAGCTCTGAGGTAGATCAGCCCCAGCATTTT. This sequence encodes CASSSEVDQPQHF. Complete variable domain (other parts from reference TRBV5-4 and TRBJ1-5): ETGVTQSPTHLIKTRGQQVTLRCSSQSGHNTVSWYQQALGQGPQFIFQYYREEENGRGNFPPRFSGLQFPNYSSELNVNALELDDSALYLCASSSEVDQPQHFGDGTRLSIL.

This chain connects TRBV27 to TRBJ1-1; D unresolved. Trimming removed 8 bases from V and 1 base from J, with 11 bases in between. The CDR3 covers 13 residues. CDR1 and CDR2 from the germline V gene are MNHEY and SMNVEV (reference sequence). CDR3 region: CASRGQTNTEAFF. The CDR3 DNA reads TGTGCCAGCCGCGGCCAGACGAACACTGAAGCTTTCTTT.

The chain links TRBV7-9 to TRBJ1-1; no clear D. CDR3 length: 12 amino acids. The germline CDR1 and CDR2 sequences are SEHNR and FQNEAQ (reference sequence). V was clipped by 1 base and J by 8 bases, with 8 bases between them. CDR3 protein: CASSLVPGEAFF. The CDR3 DNA reads as TGTGCCAGCAGCTTAGTACCAGGCGAAGCTTTCTTT.

This clone was counted once. The chain carries TRBV14 and TRBJ2-4, with 8 nucleotides matching TRBD2. J lost 3 bases, V lost 4 bases, and 8 bases had no gene match. The germline CDR1 and CDR2 sequences are SGHDN and FVKESK. This CDR3 contains 16 residues. CDR3 loop: CASSRDGGAGKNIQYF. The DNA of the CDR3 is TGTGCCAGCAGCCGCGACGGGGGGGCGGGCAAAAACATTCAGTACTTC.

This chain links TRBV7-2 with TRBJ1-3; 7 bases fit TRBD1. From germline, CDR1 is SGHTA and CDR2 FQGNSA. V lost 1 base and J lost 4; bases outside the gene matches: 4. CDR3 length equals 15 residues. CDR3: CASSLETGSGNTIYF. The CDR3 DNA sequence: TGTGCCAGCAGCTTAGAGACAGGGTCGGGAAACACCATATATTTT.

This clone showed up just a few times. The chain carries TRBV7-6 and TRBJ1-5; unclear D gene. CDR1 is SGHVS, CDR2 FNYEAQ, per germline. V was pared by 2 bases and J by 2 bases, with 16 bases between. CDR3 length: 17 amino acids. CDR3 sequence (DNA): TGTGCCAGCAGCTTATCTTACGCGGGGAGTGGCAATCAGCCCCAGCATTTT. Encoded protein: CASSLSYAGSGNQPQHF.

The J gene is TRBJ2-3, the V gene TRBV4-1, with 10 bases lining up with TRBD2. Germline V CDR1 and CDR2: MGHRA, YSYEKL. J was trimmed by 8 bases and V by 10 bases; bases with no gene match: 18. There are 16 residues in the CDR3. CDR3 sequence: CATKRETSGRVSTQYF. As DNA, the CDR3 is TGCGCCACCAAAAGAGAGACTAGCGGGCGTGTTAGTACGCAGTATTTT.

The chain recombines TRBV28 with TRBJ2-3; D gene uncertain. Germline V gives CDR1 MDHEN, CDR2 SYDVKM. The length of the CDR3 is 12 residues. V dropped 4 bases and J dropped 2 bases, with 4 bases sitting between them. As DNA, the CDR3 is TGTGCCAGCAGTTCGGTCACAGATACGCAGTATTTT. It is translated as CASSSVTDTQYF.

This clone appeared once. The chain uses TRBV9 and TRBJ2-3; D gene uncertain. The CDR3 is 16 residues long. V dropped 0 bases and J dropped 2 bases, with 13 bases sitting between them. Germline V gene sequence: CDR1 SGDLS, CDR2 YYNGEE. The CDR3 coding sequence is TGTGCCAGCAGCGTAGCTGGCGGCGGCCCCACAGATACGCAGTATTTT. Translation: CASSVAGGGPTDTQYF.

This rearrangement joins TRBV7-2 to TRBJ2-7, with D tentatively TRBD1 or TRBD2 (5 bases each). Germline values: CDR1 SGHTA, CDR2 FQGNSA. The V gene lost 2 bases and the J gene lost 1 base, with 12 bases spanning the gap. This CDR3 contains 15 residues. This chain's CDR3 is CASSLMGVRSYEQYF. The CDR3 DNA follows: TGTGCCAGCAGCTTAATGGGGGTTCGATCCTACGAGCAGTACTTC.

This clone has a single count. The V call is TRBV30, the J call TRBJ1-1; possibly TRBD1 for D (5 bases). The V end lost 6 bases, the J end lost 4 bases, and 18 bases lay between the germline ends. The CDR3 contains 14 residues. From germline, CDR1 is GTSNPN and CDR2 SVGIG (reference sequence). CDR3 coding DNA: TGTGCCTGCCCCCAGGGACCGGCGAGCACTGAAGCTTTCTTT. Residues: CACPQGPASTEAFF.

The rearrangement uses TRBV7-2 and TRBJ1-2; D remains unclear. Germline V gives CDR1 SGHTA, CDR2 FQGNSA. V was pared by 5 bases and J by 10 bases, with 14 bases between. This CDR3 region has 12 residues. The CDR3, as DNA: TGTGCCAGCAGCCCCCTGGAGGGTCCCTACACCTTC. It translates to CASSPLEGPYTF.

V and J are TRBV14 and TRBJ2-7; 7 bases align to TRBD2. CDR1 and CDR2 (germline): SGHDN, FVKESK. Trimming removed 0 bases from V and 2 bases from J; junction bases left unmatched: 7. The CDR3 sequence is 16 residues long. The CDR3 loop is CASSQDTSVFPYEQYF. CDR3 nucleotides: TGTGCCAGCAGCCAAGATACTAGCGTATTCCCCTACGAGCAGTACTTC. Looking up the rest from reference TRBV14 and TRBJ2-7 gives the full variable domain: EAGVTQFPSHSVIEKGQTVTLRCDPISGHDNLYWYRRVMGKEIKFLLHFVKESKQDESGMPNNRFLAERTGGTYSTLKVQPAELEDSGVYFCASSQDTSVFPYEQYFGPGTRLTVT.

The chain couples TRBV28 to TRBJ1-1; no clear D. Germline V gene lookup returns CDR1 MDHEN and CDR2 SYDVKM. V was trimmed by 7 bases and J by 1 base, leaving 10 bases between them. There are 13 residues in the CDR3. CDR3 sequence: CASKFIGNTEAFF. Written as DNA, the CDR3 is TGTGCCAGCAAGTTTATTGGGAACACTGAAGCTTTCTTT.

The rearrangement links TRBV7-9 to TRBJ2-7, with D uncertain. This CDR3 comprises 14 residues. Trimming removed 0 bases from V and 5 bases from J, with 11 bases in between. The V gene's germline CDR1 is SEHNR and CDR2 FQNEAQ (reference sequence). The CDR3 loop is CASSLALGNDEQYF. DNA for the CDR3: TGTGCCAGCAGCTTAGCGCTAGGGAACGACGAGCAGTACTTC.

The CDR3 protein is CASTRLTSGNTIYF. In DNA form, the CDR3 reads TGTGCCAGTACGAGACTGACCTCTGGAAACACCATATATTTT. The chain combines TRBV19 with TRBJ1-3; D gene uncertain. Germline V gene lookup returns CDR1 LNHDA and CDR2 SQIVND (reference sequence). This CDR3 has 14 residues. Trimming stripped 7 bases from V and 0 bases from J, with 10 bases between.

This chain joins TRBV11-2 and TRBJ2-3; perhaps TRBD1 as D (5 bases). The CDR3 runs to 17 residues. Trimming removed 3 bases at V and 3 bases at J, with 19 bases between. The germline CDR1 and CDR2 sequences are SGHAT and FQNNGV. The CDR3 loop reads CASSLLQGLKTTDTQYF. In DNA form, the CDR3 reads TGTGCCAGCAGCTTGCTTCAGGGCCTCAAAACGACAGATACGCAGTATTTT.

V is TRBV27 and J is TRBJ2-7, with D perhaps being TRBD1 or TRBD2 (5 bases each). The germline V gene has CDR1 MNHEY and CDR2 SMNVEV (reference sequence). There are 14 residues in the CDR3. V lost 5 bases and J 3 bases, leaving 14 bases between the germline ends. The CDR3 protein is CASSDRRGHYEQYF. The CDR3 nucleotides are TGTGCCAGCAGTGACCGACGGGGCCACTACGAGCAGTACTTC.

The chain uses TRBV9 and TRBJ2-1, with 8 bases fitting TRBD2. Germline trimming cut 3 bases from V and 4 bases from J; bases unmatched to any gene: 9. The germline V gene encodes CDR1 SGDLS and CDR2 YYNGEE. This CDR3 spans 16 amino acids. CDR3 sequence reads: CASSASWAGGYNEQFF. In nucleotides, the CDR3 is TGTGCCAGCAGCGCCTCGTGGGCGGGGGGATACAATGAGCAGTTCTTC.

This clone was seen once. This chain links TRBV9 with TRBJ2-7; 11 bases agree with TRBD1. The germline V gene has CDR1 SGDLS and CDR2 YYNGEE. J lost 3 bases, V lost 3 bases, and 8 bases had no gene match. The CDR3 totals 16 residues. The CDR3 nucleotides are TGTGCCAGCAGCGCAAGGACAGGGGGCGGCTTCTACGAGCAGTACTTC. This sequence encodes CASSARTGGGFYEQYF.

The CDR3 here is CASSLVPRGGYSTDTQYF. The CDR3 nucleotides are TGTGCCAGCAGCTTAGTCCCTCGGGGCGGGTATAGCACAGATACGCAGTATTTT. The chain has TRBV7-2 and TRBJ2-3; either TRBD1 or TRBD2 may supply D (5 bases each). CDR1 and CDR2 from the germline V gene are SGHTA and FQGNSA. The CDR3 has 18 amino acids. Trimming removed 1 base from V and 0 bases from J, with 17 bases in between. The whole variable domain, filled in from reference TRBV7-2 and TRBJ2-3, reads GAGVSQSPSNKVTEKGKDVELRCDPISGHTALYWYRQSLGQGLEFLIYFQGNSAPDKSGLPSDRFSAERTGGSVSTLTIQRTQQEDSAVYLCASSLVPRGGYSTDTQYFGPGTRLTVL.

The chain recombines TRBV28 with TRBJ2-3; weak D call: TRBD1 (8 bases). V lost 8 bases, J lost 4 bases, and 16 bases lay in between. This CDR3 region has 14 residues. Germline CDR1 MDHEN, CDR2 SYDVKM. The CDR3 bases are TGTGCCAGCTTCACAGGGGGAGGGGCAGATACGCAGTATTTT. Protein: CASFTGGGADTQYF.

The rearrangement uses TRBV27 and TRBJ2-1; 11 nucleotides line up with TRBD2. The CDR3 loop spans 16 amino acids. CDR1 and CDR2 (germline): MNHEY, SMNVEV (reference sequence). With V trimmed by 4 bases and J by 7 bases, 9 bases remained unmatched. The CDR3 bases are TGTGCCAGCAGTTCCCCTAGCGGGAGGTCATGGAATGAGCAGTTCTTC. This encodes CASSSPSGRSWNEQFF.

V usage is TRBV29-1 and J usage is TRBJ1-1; D gene uncertain. The V end was cut by 7 bases, the J end by 4 bases, with 7 bases between. Germline V gene lookup returns CDR1 SQVTM and CDR2 ANQGSEA. The CDR3 is made up of 10 amino acids. CDR3 sequence (DNA): TGCAGCGGTAGTGGCACTGAAGCTTTCTTT. Translated: CSGSGTEAFF.

The chain recombines TRBV4-3 with TRBJ2-2, with a weak D call TRBD2 (5 bases). The germline gives CDR1 LGHNA, CDR2 YSLEER. The CDR3 totals 15 residues. Trimming took 4 bases from V and 0 from J, leaving 9 bases between them. The CDR3 loop reads CASSLGLANTGELFF. The CDR3 DNA reads as TGCGCCAGCAGCCTCGGACTTGCGAACACCGGGGAGCTGTTTTTT.

The chain carries TRBV9 and TRBJ1-5; the match to TRBD1 covers 9 bases. The CDR3 spans 18 residues. Germline V lookup: CDR1 SGDLS, CDR2 YYNGEE. Trimming removed 5 bases from V and 0 bases from J; junction bases left unmatched: 12. Here the CDR3 DNA reads TGTGCCAGCAGTACAGGGGGCGGGCGTGAGTATAGCAATCAGCCCCAGCATTTT. It yields the protein CASSTGGGREYSNQPQHF. Full variable domain (remainder filled in from reference TRBV9 and TRBJ1-5): DSGVTQTPKHLITATGQRVTLRCSPRSGDLSVYWYQQSLDQGLQFLIQYYNGEERAKGNILERFSAQQFPDLHSELNLSSLELGDSALYFCASSTGGGREYSNQPQHFGDGTRLSIL.

The sample holds one count of this clone. The chain uses TRBV5-1 and TRBJ2-1; TRBD1 agrees at 8 bases. Germline V CDR1 and CDR2: SGHRS, YFSETQ. Germline trimming cut 4 bases from V and 4 bases from J; bases unmatched to any gene: 16. This CDR3 is 18 amino acids long. In nucleotides, the CDR3 is TGCGCCAGCAGCCCCAGGGGGCGGACGGAATTTCGGTACAATGAGCAGTTCTTC. Translating it yields CASSPRGRTEFRYNEQFF.